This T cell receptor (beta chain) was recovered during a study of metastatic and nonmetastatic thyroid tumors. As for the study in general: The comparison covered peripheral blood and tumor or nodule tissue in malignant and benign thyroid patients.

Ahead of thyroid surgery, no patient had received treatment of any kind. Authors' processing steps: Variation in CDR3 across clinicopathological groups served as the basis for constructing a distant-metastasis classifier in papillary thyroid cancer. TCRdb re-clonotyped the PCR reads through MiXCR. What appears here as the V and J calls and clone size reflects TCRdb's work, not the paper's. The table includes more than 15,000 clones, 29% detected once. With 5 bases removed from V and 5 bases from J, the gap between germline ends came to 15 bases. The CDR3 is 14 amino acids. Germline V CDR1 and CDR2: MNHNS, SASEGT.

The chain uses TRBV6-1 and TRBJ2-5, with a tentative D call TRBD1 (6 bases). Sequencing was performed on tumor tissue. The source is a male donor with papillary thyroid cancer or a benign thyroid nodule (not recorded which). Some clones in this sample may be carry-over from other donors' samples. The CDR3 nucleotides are TGTGCCAGCAGTCCCTGGGGTAGGGGGGAGACCCAGTACTTC. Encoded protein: CASSPWGRGETQYF.